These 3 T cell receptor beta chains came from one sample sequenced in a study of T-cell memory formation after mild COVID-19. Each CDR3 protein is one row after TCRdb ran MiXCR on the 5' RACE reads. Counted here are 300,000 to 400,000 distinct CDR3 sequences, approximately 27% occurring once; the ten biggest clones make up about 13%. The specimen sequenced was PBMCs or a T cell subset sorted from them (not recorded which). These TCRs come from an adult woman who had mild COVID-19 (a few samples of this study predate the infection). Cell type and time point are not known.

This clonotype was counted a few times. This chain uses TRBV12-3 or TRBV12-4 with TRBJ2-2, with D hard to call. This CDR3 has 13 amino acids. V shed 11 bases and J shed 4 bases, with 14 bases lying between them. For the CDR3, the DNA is TGTGCCGGAAGACCTTCATTCACCGGGGAGCTGTTTTTT. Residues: CAGRPSFTGELFF.

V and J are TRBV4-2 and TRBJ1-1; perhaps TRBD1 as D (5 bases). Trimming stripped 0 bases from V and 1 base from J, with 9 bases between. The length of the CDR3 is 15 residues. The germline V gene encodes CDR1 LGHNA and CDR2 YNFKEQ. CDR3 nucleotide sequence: TGTGCCAGCAGCCAAGAGGGACGGACGAACACTGAAGCTTTCTTT. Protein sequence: CASSQEGRTNTEAFF.

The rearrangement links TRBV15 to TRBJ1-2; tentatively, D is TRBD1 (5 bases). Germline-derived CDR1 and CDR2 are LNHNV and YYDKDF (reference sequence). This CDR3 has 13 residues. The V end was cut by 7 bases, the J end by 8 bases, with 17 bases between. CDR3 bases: TGTGCCACCACCTCGGAGAGGGGTGGCGGCTACACCTTC. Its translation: CATTSERGGGYTF.